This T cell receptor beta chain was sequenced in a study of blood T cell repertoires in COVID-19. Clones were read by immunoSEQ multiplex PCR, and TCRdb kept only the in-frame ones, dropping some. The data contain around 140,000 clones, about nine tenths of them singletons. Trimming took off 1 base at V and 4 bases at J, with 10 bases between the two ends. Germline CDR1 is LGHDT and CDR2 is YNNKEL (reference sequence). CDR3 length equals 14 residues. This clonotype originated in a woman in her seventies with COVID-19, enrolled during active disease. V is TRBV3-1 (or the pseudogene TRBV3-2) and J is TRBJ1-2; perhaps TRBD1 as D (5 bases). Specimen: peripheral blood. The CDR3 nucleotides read TGTGCCAGCAGCCAAGCGGGTGGGGCCTATGGCTACACCTTC. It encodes CASSQAGGAYGYTF.